These T cell receptor beta chains were read from a single sample in a study of regulatory T cells in long-lasting Graves disease. Each CDR3 protein gets one entry after TCRdb re-called the multiplex PCR reads with MiXCR. Among roughly 500,000 distinct CDR3 sequences listed, approximately 13% were seen once. This sample also appeared in a second study, on T cells in Graves' hyperthyroidism and ophthalmopathy.

This sample comprised peripheral blood mononuclear cells (PBMCs), obtained at new diagnosis, from a patient treated with antithyroid drugs. The receptors stem from a young man with Graves disease. Each CDR3 is given with its conserved first and last residue. D genes are given only for firm matches. Clone sizes are given selectively: once, few, many, or a class where the clone is expanded.

J gene | clone size | D gene | V gene | CDR3 protein | CDR3 DNA
TRBJ2-5 | - | TRBD2 | TRBV18 | CASSPAGLARETQYF | TGTGCCAGCTCACCTGCCGGACTAGCGAGGGAGACCCAGTACTTC
TRBJ2-3 | few | - | TRBV10-2 | CASRLTVISTDTQYF | TGCGCCAGCAGATTGACAGTTATAAGCACAGATACGCAGTATTTT
TRBJ1-1 | - | - | TRBV6-2/TRBV6-3 | CASRKTENTEAFF | TGTGCCAGCAGAAAAACAGAGAACACTGAAGCTTTCTTT
TRBJ2-1 | many | TRBD2 | TRBV10-3 | CAIKERDPLSSYNEQFF | TGTGCCATCAAGGAGCGGGATCCTCTCAGCTCCTACAATGAGCAGTTCTTC
TRBJ2-1 | - | - | TRBV11-2 | CASSSGPPGANEQFF | TGTGCCAGCAGCTCCGGACCACCTGGGGCCAATGAGCAGTTCTTC
TRBJ1-1 | - | - | TRBV11-2 | CASSQAPEGGTEAFF | TGTGCCAGCAGCCAAGCCCCCGAGGGTGGCACTGAAGCTTTCTTT
TRBJ2-7 | few | TRBD1 | TRBV3-1 | CAATGQDSYEQYF | TGTGCCGCAACCGGACAGGACAGCTACGAGCAGTACTTC
TRBJ2-7 | few | - | TRBV19 | CASAFGSGYEQYF | TGTGCCAGCGCCTTCGGGAGCGGCTACGAGCAGTACTTC
TRBJ1-4 | many | - | TRBV7-9 | CASSLTGFNEKLFF | TGTGCCAGCAGCTTAACAGGATTTAATGAAAAACTGTTTTTT
TRBJ1-1 | few | - | TRBV19 | CASSIAGRYTEAFF | TGTGCCAGTAGTATCGCAGGTCGTTACACTGAAGCTTTCTTT
TRBJ2-1 | many | TRBD1 | TRBV30 | CAWSVRVDRGEQFF | TGTGCCTGGAGTGTAAGGGTCGACAGGGGAGAGCAGTTCTTC
TRBJ2-1 | few | - | TRBV19 | CASTPRDSYNEQFF | TGTGCCAGTACCCCGAGGGACTCCTACAATGAGCAGTTCTTC
TRBJ2-1 | many | TRBD1 | TRBV20-1 | CSAPGTGGGGGSYNEQFF | TGCAGTGCTCCCGGGACAGGGGGCGGCGGGGGCTCCTACAATGAGCAGTTCTTC
TRBJ2-3 | many | TRBD2 | TRBV9 | CASNPSGRADTQYF | TGTGCCAGCAACCCCAGCGGGAGGGCAGATACGCAGTATTTT
TRBJ1-5 | - | - | TRBV29-1 | CSVDEGNGQPQHF | TGCAGCGTTGATGAAGGGAATGGTCAGCCCCAGCATTTT
TRBJ1-6 | few | TRBD1 | TRBV20-1 | CSAPLDRPNSPLHF | TGCAGTGCTCCATTGGACAGGCCAAATTCACCCCTCCACTTT
TRBJ2-1 | many | TRBD1 | TRBV2 | CASSRDSSSYNEQFF | TGTGCCAGCAGTCGGGACAGTAGCTCCTACAATGAGCAGTTCTTC